The 29 T cell receptor beta chains below were found in one sample sequenced in a study of T cells in Graves' hyperthyroidism and ophthalmopathy. TCR beta CDR3 regions were amplified from RNA. Using the HTBI primer set, a first-round RT-PCR was run on the TCR CDR3. Via MiXCR, TCRdb re-called the multiplex PCR reads, giving one row per CDR3 protein. This table has 730,000 or so distinct CDR3 sequences, around a sixth appearing once. The specimen was blood. The source is a woman aged 50 to 60 with Graves' hyperthyroidism that later progressed to Graves' ophthalmopathy.

This clonotype was counted only a few times. The chain employs TRBV6-2 or TRBV6-3 and TRBJ2-7; tentatively, D is TRBD1 (5 bases). V was trimmed by 11 bases and J by 3 bases, leaving 20 bases between them. The germline CDR1 and CDR2 sequences are MNHEY and SVGEGT. This CDR3 has 14 amino acids. This CDR3 is CAVKYVGVGYEQYF. DNA of the CDR3: TGTGCCGTAAAATACGTAGGGGTGGGCTACGAGCAGTACTTC.

This clonotype has a single count. This sequence joins TRBV15 and TRBJ2-5, with D maybe TRBD2 (5 bases). V lost 3 bases to trimming and J lost 1 base, with 12 bases between them. Germline V CDR1 and CDR2: LNHNV, YYDKDF (reference sequence). The CDR3 loop spans 15 amino acids. The CDR3 here is CATSSPFRGQETQYF. For the CDR3, the DNA is TGTGCCACCAGCAGTCCATTTCGGGGCCAAGAGACCCAGTACTTC.

This clonotype occurred a few times. The chain links TRBV19 to TRBJ1-1; maybe TRBD1 (6 bases). Germline CDR1 is LNHDA and CDR2 is SQIVND (reference sequence). This CDR3 is built from 12 residues. The V end was cut by 7 bases, the J end by 3 bases, with 9 bases between. CDR3 nucleotides: TGTGCCAGTAAGGGGGTCTACACTGAAGCTTTCTTT. Its translation is CASKGVYTEAFF.

The CDR3 reads CASSIGSSPNSPLHF. In nucleotides, the CDR3 is TGTGCCAGTAGTATCGGGAGCTCGCCTAATTCACCCCTCCACTTT. This chain joins TRBV19 and TRBJ1-6; D is unresolved. Germline CDR1 and CDR2: LNHDA and SQIVND (reference sequence). There are 15 residues in the CDR3. V shed 3 bases and J shed 6 bases, with 12 bases lying between them. Based on the CDR3 plus reference TRBV19 and TRBJ1-6, the full variable domain is DGGITQSPKYLFRKEGQNVTLSCEQNLNHDAMYWYRQDPGQGLRLIYYSQIVNDFQKGDIAEGYSVSREKKESFPLTVTSAQKNPTAFYLCASSIGSSPNSPLHFGNGTRLTVT.

In this sample, this clonotype turned up a few times. V and J are TRBV6-1 and TRBJ1-2, with 8 positions matching TRBD1. The CDR3 totals 15 residues. The germline CDR1 and CDR2 sequences are MNHNS and SASEGT. After removal of 7 bases from V and 6 bases from J, the junction contained 13 bases not matched to a gene. The CDR3 reads CASNQFDRGRNGYTF. The CDR3 DNA reads TGTGCCAGCAACCAATTCGACAGGGGTCGAAATGGCTACACCTTC.

This clonotype was seen ten or more times. The J gene is TRBJ2-1, the V gene TRBV18; the D is unclear. In germline, CDR1 is KGHSH, CDR2 LQKENI. CDR3 length: 13 residues. Trimming pared 5 bases from V and 5 bases from J, leaving 10 bases between. The CDR3 coding sequence is TGTGCCAGCTCAAAAAGCCCAAACAATGAGCAGTTCTTC. Amino acids: CASSKSPNNEQFF. Supplemented by reference TRBV18 and TRBJ2-1, the full variable domain reads NAGVMQNPRHLVRRRGQEARLRCSPMKGHSHVYWYRQLPEEGLKFMVYLQKENIIDESGMPKERFSAEFPKEGPSILRIQQVVRGDSAAYFCASSKSPNNEQFFGPGTRLTVL.

This clonotype showed up just a few times. The chain carries TRBV15 and TRBJ2-5; D is possibly TRBD2 (5 bases). The CDR3 covers 12 residues. In germline, CDR1 is LNHNV, CDR2 YYDKDF (reference sequence). Trimming stripped 0 bases from V and 7 bases from J, with 6 bases between. CDR3 coding DNA: TGTGCCACCAGCAGAGATCGGGGGACCCAGTACTTC. This codes for CATSRDRGTQYF.

V is TRBV7-8 and J is TRBJ1-5; 8 bases match TRBD1. The CDR3 contains 15 residues. Germline CDR1 reads SGHVS; CDR2 reads FQNEAQ. Trimming took 7 bases from V and 5 from J; bases not matched to a gene: 10. The CDR3 reads CASTPGQANHQPQHF. The DNA of the CDR3 is TGTGCCAGCACCCCGGGACAGGCAAATCATCAGCCCCAGCATTTT.

CDR3: CAMRASGDGDTQYF. In DNA form, the CDR3 reads TGTGCCATGCGGGCTAGCGGGGATGGGGATACGCAGTATTTT. The chain has TRBV10-3 and TRBJ2-3; 9 bases are shared with TRBD2. The CDR3 sequence is 14 residues long. Germline V lookup: CDR1 ENHRY, CDR2 SYGVKD. With 9 bases clipped from V and 6 bases from J, the junction kept 10 bases outside the gene matches.

The chain links TRBV9 to TRBJ1-2, with a weak D call TRBD1 (5 bases). Germline CDR1 and CDR2: SGDLS and YYNGEE. The CDR3 contains 13 residues. V lost 2 bases and J lost 4, with 9 bases in between. CDR3: CASSVDIAYGYTF. DNA of the CDR3: TGTGCCAGCAGCGTGGACATAGCCTATGGCTACACCTTC.

This chain connects TRBV30 to TRBJ2-3; TRBD1 matches at 7 bases. The trim removed 3 bases at V and 2 bases at J, leaving 2 bases unmatched. This CDR3 spans 13 amino acids. Per the germline V gene, CDR1 is GTSNPN and CDR2 is SVGIG (reference sequence). For the CDR3, the DNA is TGTGCCTGGAGAACAGGGGCCACAGATACGCAGTATTTT. Encoded protein: CAWRTGATDTQYF. Together with reference TRBV30 and TRBJ2-3, the CDR3 gives the full variable domain: SQTIHQWPATLVQPVGSPLSLECTVEGTSNPNLYWYRQAAGRGLQLLFYSVGIGQISSEVPQNLSASRPQDRQFILSSKKLLLSDSGFYLCAWRTGATDTQYFGPGTRLTVL.

This clonotype was seen a few times. The rearrangement uses TRBV5-1 and TRBJ1-1, with 11 bases identical to TRBD1. CDR3 length equals 16 residues. Looked up from germline, CDR1 is SGHRS and CDR2 is YFSETQ. With V trimmed by 7 bases and J by 3 bases, 11 bases remained unmatched. DNA for the CDR3: TGCGCCAGCCGGCGGACAGGGGGCGGAATGGACACTGAAGCTTTCTTT. Its protein product is CASRRTGGGMDTEAFF.

The table lists this clonotype with a few counts. The rearrangement uses TRBV13 and TRBJ2-3; no definite D call. The germline V gene has CDR1 PRHDT and CDR2 FYEKMQ (reference sequence). Trimming pared 8 bases from V and 2 bases from J, leaving 5 bases between. The CDR3 loop spans 11 amino acids. The CDR3 nucleotides read TGTGCCAGCGTGAACACAGATACGCAGTATTTT. As protein: CASVNTDTQYF.

There are many counts of this clonotype. V gene TRBV11-2 combines with J gene TRBJ1-3; tentatively, D is TRBD1 (5 bases). Trimming removed 5 bases at V and 3 bases at J, with 11 bases between. The germline CDR1 and CDR2 sequences are SGHAT and FQNNGV. The CDR3 is 14 amino acids. The CDR3 reads CASSAGHFGNTIYF. CDR3 nucleotides: TGTGCCAGCAGCGCAGGACATTTTGGAAACACCATATATTTT.

The chain uses TRBV19 and TRBJ2-3; the match to TRBD2 covers 7 bases. The CDR3 is made up of 14 amino acids. V lost 5 bases to trimming and J lost 3 bases; unmatched junction nucleotides: 5. Per the germline V gene, CDR1 is LNHDA and CDR2 is SQIVND (reference sequence). CDR3 protein: CASSASGATDTQYF. The CDR3 nucleotides read TGTGCCAGTAGTGCCAGCGGGGCTACAGATACGCAGTATTTT.

In this sample, this clonotype turned up many times. This chain joins TRBV10-3 and TRBJ1-2, with D unresolved. The CDR3 extends over 14 amino acids. Germline loops: CDR1 ENHRY, CDR2 SYGVKD. The V end was cut by 2 bases, the J end by 6 bases, with 13 bases between. The CDR3 DNA reads TGTGCCATCAGTGAGGGGGAAATCGTGGATGGCTACACCTTC. This translates into CAISEGEIVDGYTF.

This clonotype was found many times. The chain couples TRBV5-1 to TRBJ2-2; TRBD2 is a possible D gene (6 bases). CDR3 length: 15 amino acids. Germline CDR1 reads SGHRS; CDR2 reads YFSETQ. Deletions cut 5 bases from V and 4 bases from J, with 15 bases between. The CDR3 DNA sequence: TGCGCCAGCAGAAGGGTGTTGGAGGGCACCGGGGAGCTGTTTTTT. Translation: CASRRVLEGTGELFF. Together with reference TRBV5-1 and TRBJ2-2, the CDR3 gives the full variable domain: KAGVTQTPRYLIKTRGQQVTLSCSPISGHRSVSWYQQTPGQGLQFLFEYFSETQRNKGNFPGRFSGRQFSNSRSEMNVSTLELGDSALYLCASRRVLEGTGELFFGEGSRLTVL.

This clonotype was counted ten times or more. This chain links TRBV11-2 with TRBJ1-1; tentative D call: TRBD1 (5 bases). The V end lost 1 base, the J end lost 3 bases, and 9 bases lay between the germline ends. CDR1 and CDR2 (germline): SGHAT, FQNNGV. The CDR3 has 14 amino acids. The CDR3 DNA reads TGTGCCAGCAGCTTAGCGGGGCTGGACACTGAAGCTTTCTTT. This sequence encodes CASSLAGLDTEAFF.

This clonotype was counted a few times. V usage is TRBV20-1 and J usage is TRBJ2-7; D remains ambiguous. The V gene's germline CDR1 is DFQATT and CDR2 SNEGSKA (reference sequence). The CDR3 runs 17 residues. Trimming removed 0 bases from V and 1 base from J, with 19 bases in between. CDR3 DNA sequence: TGCAGTGCTAGAGAGCCCCCACAAGGGCCCACATCCTACGAGCAGTACTTC. Protein product: CSAREPPQGPTSYEQYF.

This clonotype occurred a few times. The junction and the germline gene differ at one end; a read error may be behind it. This rearrangement joins TRBV20-1 to TRBJ2-1; D remains unclear. CDR3 length equals 10 residues. Germline V gene data show CDR1 as DFQATT and CDR2 as SNEGSKA (reference sequence). CDR3 in DNA: TGCAGTGCGAGAGCAAATGAGCAGTTCTTC. It codes for CSARANEQFF.

This clonotype was observed at least ten times. The chain links TRBV11-2 to TRBJ2-5; 8 bases are shared with TRBD2. Trimming took 4 bases from V and 5 from J; bases not matched to a gene: 3. The CDR3 is 13 amino acids. Per germline, CDR1 SGHAT and CDR2 FQNNGV. The CDR3: CASSSAGVETQYF. CDR3 in DNA: TGTGCCAGCAGCTCAGCGGGGGTGGAGACCCAGTACTTC.

This clonotype was found many times. The V gene is TRBV6-2 or TRBV6-3, the J gene TRBJ1-2, with D maybe TRBD1 (6 bases). Deletions cut 5 bases from V and 2 bases from J, with 12 bases between. This CDR3 spans 14 amino acids. Germline V gene data show CDR1 as MNHEY and CDR2 as SVGEGT. CDR3 nucleotides: TGTGCCAGCAGTGAACAGGGTCAAAACTATGGCTACACCTTC. Its protein product is CASSEQGQNYGYTF.

The sample holds a few counts of this clonotype. The chain uses TRBV4-1 and TRBJ1-2, with D unresolved. Germline V CDR1 and CDR2: MGHRA, YSYEKL. The CDR3 covers 14 residues. Trimming left V 1 base short and J 9 bases short, with 15 bases between. The CDR3 loop is CASSQGELSFRYTF. The CDR3 nucleotides are TGCGCCAGCAGCCAAGGGGAACTTTCTTTTCGCTACACCTTC.

There are a few counts of this clonotype. A much more abundant neighbour one base away suggests this may be a read error. The chain uses TRBV5-1 and TRBJ1-1, with TRBD1 identical over 9 bases. This CDR3 is built from 13 residues. Germline CDR1 reads SGHRS; CDR2 reads YFSETQ. CDR3 in amino acids: CASAQGADTEALF. As DNA, the CDR3 is TGCGCCAGCGCACAGGGGGCTGACACTGAAGCTCTCTTT.

This clonotype was found a few times. V usage is TRBV15 and J usage is TRBJ2-1; D gene unclear. The CDR3 is made up of 16 amino acids. Trimming cost V 0 bases and J 0 bases, with 9 bases left between them. Per the germline V gene, CDR1 is LNHNV and CDR2 is YYDKDF (reference sequence). CDR3 in DNA: TGTGCCACCAGCAGAGATCCCCGTAGCTCCTACAATGAGCAGTTCTTC. Translated: CATSRDPRSSYNEQFF.

This clonotype was seen ten or more times. The chain carries TRBV10-3 and TRBJ2-7; a possible D gene is TRBD1 (7 bases). Germline-derived CDR1 and CDR2 are ENHRY and SYGVKD. The CDR3 is 13 amino acids. Trimming left V 10 bases short and J 0 bases short, with 13 bases between. This chain's CDR3 is CATRGADSYEQYF. For the CDR3, the DNA is TGTGCCACCAGGGGGGCAGACTCCTACGAGCAGTACTTC.

The chain carries TRBV12-3 or TRBV12-4 and TRBJ2-3; 11 nucleotides line up with TRBD2. V was pared by 2 bases and J by 5 bases, with 9 bases of the junction left unmatched. This CDR3 has 17 amino acids. Here the CDR3 DNA reads TGTGCCAGCAGTTTAAGGTTTAGCGGGGGGGCCGGAGATACGCAGTATTTT. Its protein product is CASSLRFSGGAGDTQYF.

This clonotype came up many times. This chain joins TRBV6-1 and TRBJ2-1; D is perhaps TRBD1 or TRBD2 (6 bases each). Trimming stripped 3 bases from V and 8 bases from J, with 14 bases between. The germline CDR1 and CDR2 sequences are MNHNS and SASEGT. This CDR3 is built from 14 residues. The DNA for the CDR3 is TGTGCCAGCAGTGATTTTCGGGGGCTGGATGAGCAGTTCTTC. Translating gives CASSDFRGLDEQFF.

The sample holds many counts of this clonotype. J is TRBJ1-1 and V is TRBV7-2, with D possibly TRBD1 on 5 matching bases. The V and J ends lost 3 bases and 4 bases respectively, with 9 bases between them. Germline V lookup: CDR1 SGHTA, CDR2 FQGNSA. The CDR3 runs 13 residues. CDR3 nucleotides: TGTGCCAGCAGCTTTCCCGGGGGCACTGAAGCTTTCTTT. Protein sequence: CASSFPGGTEAFF. The full variable domain, with the rest looked up from reference TRBV7-2 and TRBJ1-1, is GAGVSQSPSNKVTEKGKDVELRCDPISGHTALYWYRQSLGQGLEFLIYFQGNSAPDKSGLPSDRFSAERTGGSVSTLTIQRTQQEDSAVYLCASSFPGGTEAFFGQGTRLTVV.